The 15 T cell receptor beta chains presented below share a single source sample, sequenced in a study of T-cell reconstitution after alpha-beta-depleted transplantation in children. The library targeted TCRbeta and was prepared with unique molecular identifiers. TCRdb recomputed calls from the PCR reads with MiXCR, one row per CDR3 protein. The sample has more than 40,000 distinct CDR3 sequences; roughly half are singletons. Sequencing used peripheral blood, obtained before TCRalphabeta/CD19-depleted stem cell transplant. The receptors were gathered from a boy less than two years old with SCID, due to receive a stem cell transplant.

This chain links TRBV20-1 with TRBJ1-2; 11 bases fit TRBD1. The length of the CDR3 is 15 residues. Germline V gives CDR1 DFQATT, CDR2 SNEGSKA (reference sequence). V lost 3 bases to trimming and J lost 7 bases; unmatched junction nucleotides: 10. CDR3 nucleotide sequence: TGCAGTGCTAGTAAACCCCGGGACAGGGGGACTGGCTACACCTTC. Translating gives CSASKPRDRGTGYTF.

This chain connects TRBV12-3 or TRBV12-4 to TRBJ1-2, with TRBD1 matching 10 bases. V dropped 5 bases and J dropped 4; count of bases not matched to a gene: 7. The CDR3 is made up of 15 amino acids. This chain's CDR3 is CASSAGTGASYGYTF. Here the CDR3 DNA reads TGTGCCAGCAGTGCCGGGACAGGGGCATCCTATGGCTACACCTTC.

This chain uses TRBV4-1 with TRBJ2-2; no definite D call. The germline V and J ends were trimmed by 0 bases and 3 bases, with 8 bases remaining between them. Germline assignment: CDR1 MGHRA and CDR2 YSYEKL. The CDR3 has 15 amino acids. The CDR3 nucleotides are TGCGCCAGCAGCCAAGATAACGAGTACACCGGGGAGCTGTTTTTT. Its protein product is CASSQDNEYTGELFF.

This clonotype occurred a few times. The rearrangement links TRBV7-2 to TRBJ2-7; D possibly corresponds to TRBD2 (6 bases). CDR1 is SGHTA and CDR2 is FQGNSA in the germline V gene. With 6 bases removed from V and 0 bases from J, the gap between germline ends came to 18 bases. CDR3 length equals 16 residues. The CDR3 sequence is CASSSMGTSSSYEQYF. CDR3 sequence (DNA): TGTGCCAGCAGTTCCATGGGGACTTCTAGCTCCTACGAGCAGTACTTC. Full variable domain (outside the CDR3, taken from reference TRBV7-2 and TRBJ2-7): GAGVSQSPSNKVTEKGKDVELRCDPISGHTALYWYRQSLGQGLEFLIYFQGNSAPDKSGLPSDRFSAERTGGSVSTLTIQRTQQEDSAVYLCASSSMGTSSSYEQYFGPGTRLTVT.

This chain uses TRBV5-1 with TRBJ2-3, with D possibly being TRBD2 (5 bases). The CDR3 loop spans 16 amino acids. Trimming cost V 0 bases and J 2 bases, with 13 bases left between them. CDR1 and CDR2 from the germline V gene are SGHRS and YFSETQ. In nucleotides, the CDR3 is TGCGCCAGCAGCTTGGGGAATAGCGCGTCCACAGATACGCAGTATTTT. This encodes CASSLGNSASTDTQYF.

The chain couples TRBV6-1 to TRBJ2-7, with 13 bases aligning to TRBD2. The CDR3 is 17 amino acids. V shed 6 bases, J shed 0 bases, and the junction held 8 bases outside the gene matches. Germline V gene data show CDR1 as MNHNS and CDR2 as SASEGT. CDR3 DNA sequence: TGTGCCAGCAGCCGGACTAGCGGGGGCTGGAGCTCCTACGAGCAGTACTTC. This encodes CASSRTSGGWSSYEQYF.

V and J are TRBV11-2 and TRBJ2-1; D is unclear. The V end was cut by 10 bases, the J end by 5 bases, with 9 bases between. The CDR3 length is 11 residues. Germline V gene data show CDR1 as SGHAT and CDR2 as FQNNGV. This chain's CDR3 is CATQRDNEQFF. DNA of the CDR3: TGTGCCACCCAACGGGACAATGAGCAGTTCTTC.

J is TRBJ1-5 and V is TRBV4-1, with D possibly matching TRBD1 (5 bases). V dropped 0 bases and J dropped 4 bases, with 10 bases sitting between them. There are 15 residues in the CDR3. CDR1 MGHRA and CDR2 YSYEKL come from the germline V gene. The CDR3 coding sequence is TGCGCCAGCAGCCAAGAGCCAGGGATTAATCAGCCCCAGCATTTT. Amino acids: CASSQEPGINQPQHF.

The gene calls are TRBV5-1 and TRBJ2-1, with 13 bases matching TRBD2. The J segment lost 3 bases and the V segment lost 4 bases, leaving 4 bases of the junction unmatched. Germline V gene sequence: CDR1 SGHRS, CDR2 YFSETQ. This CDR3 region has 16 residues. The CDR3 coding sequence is TGCGCCAGCAGCGGACGGACTAGCGGGGGCTACAATGAGCAGTTCTTC. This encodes CASSGRTSGGYNEQFF.

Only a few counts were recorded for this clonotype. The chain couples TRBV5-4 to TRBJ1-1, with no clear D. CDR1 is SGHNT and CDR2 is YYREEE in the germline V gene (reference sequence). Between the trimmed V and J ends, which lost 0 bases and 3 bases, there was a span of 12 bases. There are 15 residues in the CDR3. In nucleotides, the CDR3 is TGTGCCAGCAGCTTGGGGACGTTTAGGGACACTGAAGCTTTCTTT. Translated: CASSLGTFRDTEAFF. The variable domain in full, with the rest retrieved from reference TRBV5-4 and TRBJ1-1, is ETGVTQSPTHLIKTRGQQVTLRCSSQSGHNTVSWYQQALGQGPQFIFQYYREEENGRGNFPPRFSGLQFPNYSSELNVNALELDDSALYLCASSLGTFRDTEAFFGQGTRLTVV.

The CDR3 DNA is TGCAGTGCTAGAGAGGGGCTAGCGGGGACCTACAATGAGCAGTTCTTC. Translation gives CSAREGLAGTYNEQFF. This chain connects TRBV20-1 to TRBJ2-1; 9 positions match TRBD2. The CDR3 is 16 amino acids. Germline trimming cut 0 bases from V and 2 bases from J; bases unmatched to any gene: 5. Per germline, CDR1 DFQATT and CDR2 SNEGSKA (reference sequence).

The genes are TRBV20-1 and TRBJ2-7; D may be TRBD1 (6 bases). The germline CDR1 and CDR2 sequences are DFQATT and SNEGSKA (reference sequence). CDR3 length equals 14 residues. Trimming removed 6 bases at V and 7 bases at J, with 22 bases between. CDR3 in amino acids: CSAKTGPRGGEQYF. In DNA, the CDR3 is TGCAGTGCAAAAACAGGGCCTCGGGGTGGGGAGCAGTACTTC.

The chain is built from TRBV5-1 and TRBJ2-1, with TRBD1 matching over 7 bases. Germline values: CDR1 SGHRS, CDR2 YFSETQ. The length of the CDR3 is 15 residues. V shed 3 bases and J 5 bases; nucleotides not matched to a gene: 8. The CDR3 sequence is CASSSTGDNDNEQFF. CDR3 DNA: TGCGCCAGCAGCTCTACAGGGGATAATGACAATGAGCAGTTCTTC.

DNA of the CDR3: TGTGCCAGCACCGATATGGTGGGGTACGCTGAAGCTTTCTTT. This codes for CASTDMVGYAEAFF. This sequence joins TRBV6-1 and TRBJ1-1; no clear D gene. This CDR3 contains 14 residues. Trimming pared 7 bases from V and 6 bases from J, leaving 18 bases between. CDR1 and CDR2 from the germline V gene are MNHNS and SASEGT.

The CDR3 region is CASTSRAGGNTIYF. As DNA, the CDR3 is TGCGCCAGCACCTCGCGCGCAGGTGGAAACACCATATATTTT. The genes are TRBV5-1 and TRBJ1-3; no definite D call. The ends were cut back, 6 bases at V and 3 bases at J, with 13 bases in the middle. The CDR3 spans 14 residues. Germline values: CDR1 SGHRS, CDR2 YFSETQ.